Each of the 23 T cell receptor beta chains below was sequenced from the same sample in a study of blood T cell repertoires in COVID-19. Only in-frame clones appear in the TCRdb table, and some are missing; sequencing was by immunoSEQ multiplex PCR. This repertoire shows more than 80,000 clones, about 85% found once; its top ten account for approximately 3%. Sequencing used peripheral blood. The receptors were sampled from an elderly woman with COVID-19, enrolled during active disease.

J is TRBJ2-5 and V is TRBV19, with D maybe TRBD2 (5 bases). CDR1 is LNHDA and CDR2 is SQIVND in the germline V gene (reference sequence). The CDR3 totals 14 residues. Trimming pared 3 bases from V and 7 bases from J, leaving 15 bases between. Here the CDR3 reads CASSMFAKEGTQYF. The CDR3 DNA follows: TGTGCCAGTAGTATGTTTGCCAAAGAGGGGACCCAGTACTTC.

The chain recombines TRBV11-2 with TRBJ1-5; 9 nucleotides agree with TRBD1. V lost 5 bases to trimming and J lost 7 bases; unmatched junction nucleotides: 9. CDR3 length: 15 residues. CDR1 is SGHAT and CDR2 is FQNNGV in the germline V gene. CDR3 amino acids: CASSPTGTGNQPQHF. CDR3 sequence (DNA): TGTGCCAGCAGCCCAACCGGGACAGGGAACCAGCCCCAGCATTTT.

V and J are TRBV9 and TRBJ2-7; a weak D match, TRBD2 (6 bases). There are 16 residues in the CDR3. Germline assignment: CDR1 SGDLS and CDR2 YYNGEE. The V end was cut by 7 bases, the J end by 2 bases, with 22 bases between. The CDR3 region is CASRVEGWRGTYEQYF. CDR3 nucleotide sequence: TGTGCCAGCCGAGTAGAGGGGTGGCGGGGTACCTACGAGCAGTACTTC.

The genes are TRBV18 and TRBJ1-5, with D possibly matching TRBD1 (5 bases). The CDR3 runs 14 residues. The germline V and J ends were trimmed by 1 base and 4 bases, with 8 bases remaining between them. The germline CDR1 and CDR2 sequences are KGHSH and LQKENI. The CDR3 region has the DNA TGTGCCAGCTCACCACGGGCAGGGAATCAGCCCCAGCATTTT. Translated, it gives CASSPRAGNQPQHF.

This clone has a single count. The chain has TRBV5-1 and TRBJ2-2; 8 bases line up with TRBD2. The J segment lost 5 bases and the V segment lost 2 bases, leaving 8 bases of the junction unmatched. Germline CDR1 and CDR2: SGHRS and YFSETQ. This CDR3 has 16 residues. The CDR3: CASSFGAGVFTGELFF. CDR3 nucleotide sequence: TGCGCCAGCAGCTTTGGAGCGGGAGTCTTTACCGGGGAGCTGTTTTTT.

The chain uses TRBV28 and TRBJ2-5, with 8 bases lining up with TRBD2. The CDR3 extends over 13 amino acids. V dropped 6 bases and J dropped 3; count of bases not matched to a gene: 3. The germline V gene encodes CDR1 MDHEN and CDR2 SYDVKM. Here the CDR3 reads CASRLAGKETQYF. DNA of the CDR3: TGTGCCAGCAGGCTAGCGGGCAAAGAGACCCAGTACTTC.

The J gene is TRBJ2-5, the V gene TRBV6-6; tentatively, D is TRBD1 (5 bases). Germline-derived CDR1 and CDR2 are MNHNY and SVGAGI (reference sequence). This CDR3 has 16 amino acids. V lost 0 bases, J lost 2 bases, and 13 bases lay in between. In DNA, the CDR3 is TGTGCCAGCAGTTACTCGATTCGTACAGGTCAAGAGACCCAGTACTTC. Translation gives CASSYSIRTGQETQYF.

This clone was found a few times. The chain recombines TRBV29-1 with TRBJ2-7; 10 nucleotides align to TRBD1. CDR3 length: 12 amino acids. From germline, CDR1 is SQVTM and CDR2 ANQGSEA. Trimming removed 8 bases from V and 5 bases from J; junction bases left unmatched: 6. In nucleotides, the CDR3 is TGCAGCACGACAGGGGGCAGGGACGAGCAGTACTTC. Encoded protein: CSTTGGRDEQYF.

This chain connects TRBV5-4 to TRBJ2-7; 14 bases match TRBD2. The CDR3 loop spans 18 amino acids. Germline-derived CDR1 and CDR2 are SGHNT and YYREEE (reference sequence). J was trimmed by 2 bases and V by 1 base; bases with no gene match: 8. The CDR3 spells CASSLNPGTSGSTYEQYF. CDR3 in DNA: TGTGCCAGCAGCTTGAACCCCGGGACTAGCGGGAGCACCTACGAGCAGTACTTC.

V is TRBV27 and J is TRBJ2-7; a weak D match, TRBD2 (6 bases). This CDR3 is 14 amino acids long. V lost 8 bases to trimming and J lost 0 bases, with 14 bases between them. CDR1 MNHEY and CDR2 SMNVEV come from the germline V gene (reference sequence). CDR3 sequence: CASQEWGGSYEQYF. DNA of the CDR3: TGTGCCAGCCAAGAGTGGGGAGGCTCCTACGAGCAGTACTTC.

With respect to this clone: In the same sample, other DNA sequences code for this CDR3. The rearrangement links TRBV19 to TRBJ1-5, with TRBD1 matching 7 bases. V was clipped by 1 base and J by 3 bases; unmatched bases: 3. Germline-derived CDR1 and CDR2 are LNHDA and SQIVND (reference sequence). The CDR3 runs 15 residues. The CDR3 DNA follows: TGTGCCAGTAGTATAGGACAGGGAGACAATCAGCCCCAGCATTTT. It translates to CASSIGQGDNQPQHF.

This clone occurred a few times. Different DNA sequences within this sample yield the same CDR3. The chain carries TRBV18 and TRBJ2-3, with 13 bases fitting TRBD2. The CDR3 covers 17 residues. V was clipped by 1 base and J by 3 bases; unmatched bases: 4. CDR1 is KGHSH and CDR2 is LQKENI in the germline V gene. The CDR3 spells CASSPRTSGRGTDTQYF. The CDR3 DNA reads as TGTGCCAGCTCACCACGGACTAGCGGGAGAGGGACAGATACGCAGTATTTT.

The rearrangement joins TRBV18 to TRBJ1-2; D call uncertain. The CDR3 runs to 11 residues. Trimming took 4 bases from V and 9 from J, leaving 9 bases between them. Per the germline V gene, CDR1 is KGHSH and CDR2 is LQKENI. The chain's CDR3 is CASSRESSYTF. DNA of the CDR3: TGTGCCAGCTCACGGGAGTCAAGCTACACCTTC.

This chain uses TRBV29-1 with TRBJ1-5; D is unclear. Germline V gene sequence: CDR1 SQVTM, CDR2 ANQGSEA. Trimming took off 4 bases at V and 0 bases at J, with 7 bases between the two ends. CDR3 size: 13 residues. CDR3 loop: CSVGASSNQPQHF. The DNA for the CDR3 is TGCAGCGTTGGTGCTAGTAGCAATCAGCCCCAGCATTTT.

V usage is TRBV20-1 and J usage is TRBJ1-1; TRBD1 agrees at 10 bases. Germline V gene lookup returns CDR1 DFQATT and CDR2 SNEGSKA (reference sequence). V shed 3 bases, J shed 2 bases, and the junction held 6 bases outside the gene matches. The CDR3 has 15 amino acids. CDR3 sequence: CSASMGQGTNTEAFF. CDR3 sequence (DNA): TGCAGTGCTAGTATGGGACAGGGGACCAACACTGAAGCTTTCTTT.

The rearrangement joins TRBV24-1 to TRBJ1-2; TRBD1 might be the D (5 bases). The CDR3 totals 12 residues. V dropped 9 bases and J dropped 4 bases, with 11 bases sitting between them. The V gene's germline CDR1 is KGHDR and CDR2 SFDVKD. This CDR3 is CATDDSRYGYTF. The CDR3 region has the DNA TGTGCCACCGACGACAGTCGCTATGGCTACACCTTC.

J is TRBJ1-2 and V is TRBV29-1; D is unclear. The CDR3 extends over 13 amino acids. V was clipped by 5 bases and J by 1 base, with 11 bases between them. Germline V CDR1 and CDR2: SQVTM, ANQGSEA. DNA for the CDR3: TGCAGCGTTTGGAGGGAGGATAACTATGGCTACACCTTC. Residues: CSVWREDNYGYTF.

J is TRBJ2-7 and V is TRBV7-2; 9 bases match TRBD1. With 3 bases clipped from V and 2 bases from J, the junction kept 5 bases outside the gene matches. The CDR3 covers 15 residues. Germline CDR1 SGHTA, CDR2 FQGNSA. The CDR3 nucleotides are TGTGCCAGCAGCTTCTGGGACAGGGCAACCTACGAGCAGTACTTC. Amino acids: CASSFWDRATYEQYF.

The rearrangement joins TRBV19 to TRBJ2-5, with 7 bases fitting TRBD2. Trimming took 5 bases from V and 1 from J; bases not matched to a gene: 4. CDR3 length: 14 amino acids. Germline V lookup: CDR1 LNHDA, CDR2 SQIVND (reference sequence). CDR3 coding DNA: TGTGCCAGTAGTCCCGGGGGGACCCAAGAGACCCAGTACTTC. It encodes CASSPGGTQETQYF.

The chain links TRBV19 to TRBJ1-3; D unclear. The germline V gene has CDR1 LNHDA and CDR2 SQIVND (reference sequence). The CDR3 is made up of 10 amino acids. Here the CDR3 reads CAAGGNTIYF. The CDR3 nucleotides are TGTGCGGCGGGGGGAAACACCATATATTTT.

This rearrangement joins TRBV29-1 to TRBJ2-1; 10 bases are a match to TRBD1. CDR3 length: 15 residues. V shed 4 bases, J shed 8 bases, and the junction held 11 bases outside the gene matches. Germline CDR1 reads SQVTM; CDR2 reads ANQGSEA. Here the CDR3 reads CSVASNWGQGHEQFF. DNA for the CDR3: TGCAGCGTTGCGTCTAATTGGGGACAGGGGCATGAGCAGTTCTTC.

This chain connects TRBV24-1 to TRBJ2-5; TRBD1 agrees at 10 bases. The ends lost 5 bases at V and 5 bases at J; junction bases unmatched: 13. CDR1 is KGHDR, CDR2 SFDVKD, per germline. CDR3 length: 17 amino acids. The CDR3 DNA is TGTGCCACCAGTGCCTTGTTAGGGACAGGGGCTGGGGAGACCCAGTACTTC. This gives the protein CATSALLGTGAGETQYF.

V gene TRBV19 combines with J gene TRBJ1-5, with D possibly matching TRBD1 (5 bases). Trimming took off 3 bases at V and 2 bases at J, with 8 bases between the two ends. Germline CDR1 and CDR2: LNHDA and SQIVND (reference sequence). The CDR3 length is 14 residues. The CDR3 coding sequence is TGTGCCAGTAGTATGCGCAGGGGCAATCAGCCCCAGCATTTT. It yields the protein CASSMRRGNQPQHF. The full variable domain, its missing parts supplied by reference TRBV19 and TRBJ1-5, is DGGITQSPKYLFRKEGQNVTLSCEQNLNHDAMYWYRQDPGQGLRLIYYSQIVNDFQKGDIAEGYSVSREKKESFPLTVTSAQKNPTAFYLCASSMRRGNQPQHFGDGTRLSIL.